Reported below is one T cell receptor (beta chain). This sample is drawn from a study of blood T cell repertoires in COVID-19. Overall study context: The samples span acute and convalescent COVID-19 from the United States, Italy and Spain. The analysed material was cDNA or gDNA that came from T cells, B-cell-depleted T cells, or PBMCs.

Method: immunoSEQ multiplex PCR; TCRdb's copy keeps in-frame clones and lacks some. The sample shows about 290,000 clones, about 89% of them seen only once. Each participant's cohort was designated according to participant-reported clinical history. Cohort 3 recovery required two negative PCRs, clearance, or symptom resolution. CDR3 length equals 13 residues. The V gene lost 6 bases and the J gene lost 3 bases, with 12 bases spanning the gap. Germline-derived CDR1 and CDR2 are SGDLS and YYNGEE. The rearrangement links TRBV9 to TRBJ1-2, with D possibly TRBD1 on 5 matching bases. This clonotype was obtained from a middle-aged woman who had recovered from COVID-19. Sequencing was carried out using PBMCs or T cells enriched from blood (not recorded which). This chain's CDR3 is CASNSGGDYGYTF. The CDR3 nucleotides read TGTGCCAGCAACAGTGGAGGGGACTATGGCTACACCTTC.